A single sample is the source of the 29 T cell receptor beta chains below, sequenced in a study of T cells in Graves' hyperthyroidism and ophthalmopathy. What was amplified from RNA transcripts were TCR beta CDR3 regions. The HTBI primer set served for first-round RT-PCR of the TCR CDR3. From the multiplex PCR reads, TCRdb called clonotypes with MiXCR, one entry per CDR3 protein. The table records more than 350,000 distinct CDR3 sequences, more than 13% of them present only once. Sequencing input: blood. These receptors were collected from a woman younger than 45 with Graves' hyperthyroidism.

This clonotype has ten or more counts. The V and J genes are TRBV2 and TRBJ1-1; the match to TRBD1 covers 10 bases. The CDR3 runs to 15 residues. The V gene's germline CDR1 is SNHLY and CDR2 FYNNEI. V lost 7 bases, J lost 1 base, and 6 bases stayed unmatched. The chain's CDR3 is CASKGTGAPNTEAFF. CDR3 coding DNA: TGTGCCAGCAAGGGGACAGGGGCTCCGAACACTGAAGCTTTCTTT.

This clonotype was detected only a few times. V is TRBV6-1 and J is TRBJ2-3; the D gene is possibly TRBD2 (6 bases). In germline, CDR1 is MNHNS, CDR2 SASEGT. The CDR3 extends over 11 amino acids. Trimming stripped 6 bases from V and 6 bases from J, with 7 bases between. DNA of the CDR3: TGTGCCAGCAGGGAGGGGGATACGCAGTATTTT. This gives the protein CASREGDTQYF.

Many counts were recorded for this clonotype. The chain is built from TRBV18 and TRBJ2-5, with D possibly being TRBD1 (5 bases). Germline lookup yields CDR1 KGHSH and CDR2 LQKENI. Trimming removed 0 bases at V and 7 bases at J, with 9 bases between. The CDR3 is made up of 13 amino acids. The CDR3 coding sequence is TGTGCCAGCTCACCACCAGGGGAAGGGACCCAGTACTTC. The encoded protein is CASSPPGEGTQYF.

This clonotype occurred a few times. The chain carries TRBV7-2 and TRBJ1-5, with 10 bases fitting TRBD1. The trim removed 0 bases at V and 9 bases at J, leaving 8 bases unmatched. This CDR3 is 16 amino acids long. Germline V CDR1 and CDR2: SGHTA, FQGNSA. The CDR3: CASSLAGGTGVSPQHF. The CDR3 DNA reads TGTGCCAGCAGCTTAGCAGGTGGGACAGGGGTTTCGCCCCAGCATTTT.

In its sample, this clonotype was seen a few times. This chain connects TRBV5-1 to TRBJ2-5, with TRBD2 matching 9 bases. Trimming cost V 7 bases and J 2 bases; bases outside gene matches: 6. Germline CDR1 reads SGHRS; CDR2 reads YFSETQ. This CDR3 has 14 amino acids. The DNA of the CDR3 is TGCGCCAGCTTGCGGGAGGGGCCTCAAGAGACCCAGTACTTC. Amino acid sequence: CASLREGPQETQYF.

The sample holds a few counts of this clonotype. V and J are TRBV5-1 and TRBJ1-2; D is perhaps TRBD1 (5 bases). V dropped 5 bases and J dropped 7 bases, with 18 bases sitting between them. The CDR3 runs to 14 residues. CDR1 is SGHRS, CDR2 YFSETQ, per germline. CDR3 bases: TGCGCCAGCAGTCGACAGCCCGATGATAGTGGCTACACCTTC. Amino acids: CASSRQPDDSGYTF. Variable domain in full (rest from reference TRBV5-1 and TRBJ1-2): KAGVTQTPRYLIKTRGQQVTLSCSPISGHRSVSWYQQTPGQGLQFLFEYFSETQRNKGNFPGRFSGRQFSNSRSEMNVSTLELGDSALYLCASSRQPDDSGYTFGSGTRLTVV.

In its sample, this clonotype was seen a few times. The chain has TRBV5-1 and TRBJ2-1; D remains unclear. The CDR3 loop spans 14 amino acids. CDR1 and CDR2 (germline): SGHRS, YFSETQ. With 1 base removed from V and 6 bases from J, the gap between germline ends came to 11 bases. DNA of the CDR3: TGCGCCAGCAGCTTGCGGTCTCGTTTCAATGAGCAGTTCTTC. Amino acid sequence: CASSLRSRFNEQFF.

This clonotype has at least ten counts. The J gene is TRBJ2-2, the V gene TRBV2, with 10 bases lining up with TRBD2. This CDR3 comprises 16 residues. Trimming at V came to 4 bases and at J to 7 bases, leaving 9 bases not matched to a gene. The germline CDR1 and CDR2 sequences are SNHLY and FYNNEI. The CDR3 loop is CASSGPSGRGVGELFF. The CDR3 DNA reads TGTGCCAGCAGTGGCCCTAGCGGGAGAGGAGTCGGGGAGCTGTTTTTT.

This clonotype has at least ten counts. The V gene is TRBV24-1, the J gene TRBJ2-3; 8 bases align to TRBD1. This CDR3 region has 15 residues. Germline V gene sequence: CDR1 KGHDR, CDR2 SFDVKD. V was clipped by 4 bases and J by 8 bases; unmatched bases: 10. The CDR3 DNA reads as TGTGCCACCAGTGACCCGGACAGGGTCGAGGGTACGCAGTATTTT. Translating it yields CATSDPDRVEGTQYF.

This clonotype appeared a few times. The genes are TRBV12-3 or TRBV12-4 and TRBJ1-4, with D unclear. V was shortened by 0 bases and J by 8 bases, with 13 bases between the two germline ends. The CDR3 is 15 amino acids. This CDR3 reads CASSLARPAGEKLFF. As DNA, the CDR3 is TGTGCCAGCAGTTTAGCCCGGCCAGCTGGGGAAAAACTGTTTTTT.

About this clonotype itself: A much larger clonotype is one base distant, so this may be a read error. The J gene is TRBJ2-7, the V gene TRBV2; D may be TRBD1 (5 bases). Germline CDR1 SNHLY, CDR2 FYNNEI. The CDR3 sequence is 13 residues long. This chain's CDR3 is CAGSQDTFYEQYF. In DNA form, the CDR3 reads TGTGCCGGCAGTCAGGACACGTTCTACGAGCAGTACTTC.

The V gene is TRBV6-2 or TRBV6-3, the J gene TRBJ2-4; perhaps TRBD1 as D (6 bases). Germline V CDR1 and CDR2: MNHEY, SVGEGT. The CDR3 has 17 residues. With 2 bases removed from V and 4 bases from J, the gap between germline ends came to 18 bases. CDR3 sequence (DNA): TGTGCCAGCAGTTACCCTCCGGTAGGGGGTGGGAAAAACATTCAGTACTTC. The encoded protein is CASSYPPVGGGKNIQYF.

The sample holds a few counts of this clonotype. The chain is built from TRBV20-1 and TRBJ1-5; D gene uncertain. Per germline, CDR1 DFQATT and CDR2 SNEGSKA (reference sequence). The CDR3 length is 14 residues. V was shortened by 3 bases and J by 3 bases, with 12 bases between the two germline ends. CDR3: CSASSWQTNQPQHF. The DNA for the CDR3 is TGCAGTGCTAGTTCTTGGCAGACCAATCAGCCCCAGCATTTT.

This clonotype was counted at least ten times. The chain carries TRBV5-5 and TRBJ1-2; 9 bases line up with TRBD1. This CDR3 is 13 amino acids long. Germline V CDR1 and CDR2: SGHKS, YYEKEE (reference sequence). V shed 4 bases, J shed 6 bases, and the junction held 4 bases outside the gene matches. CDR3 amino acids: CASSGQGSNGYTF. The CDR3 DNA reads TGTGCCAGCAGCGGACAGGGGAGCAATGGCTACACCTTC.

The chain is built from TRBV5-1 and TRBJ2-6, with a possible D match to TRBD2 (7 bases). Germline-derived CDR1 and CDR2 are SGHRS and YFSETQ. This CDR3 spans 22 amino acids. V was trimmed by 2 bases and J by 1 base, leaving 28 bases between them. The CDR3 loop reads CASSFPPGVISGPTSGANVLTF. CDR3 DNA: TGCGCCAGCAGCTTTCCCCCAGGGGTCATTAGCGGGCCCACTTCTGGGGCCAACGTCCTGACTTTC.

This clonotype occurred many times. V is TRBV6-1 and J is TRBJ1-2; D is unresolved. Germline V gene data show CDR1 as MNHNS and CDR2 as SASEGT. The CDR3 has 12 amino acids. Trimming took 6 bases from V and 6 from J, leaving 11 bases between them. The CDR3 is CASRMGIDGYTF. In nucleotides, the CDR3 is TGTGCCAGCAGGATGGGGATCGATGGCTACACCTTC.

This clonotype showed up many times. V gene TRBV2 combines with J gene TRBJ1-6; maybe TRBD1 (5 bases). Germline CDR1 reads SNHLY; CDR2 reads FYNNEI. This CDR3 has 16 residues. Trimming removed 3 bases at V and 6 bases at J, with 15 bases between. CDR3 nucleotides: TGTGCCAGCAGTGAGTTCGGGGACTCCGGTAATTCACCCCTCCACTTT. Translating gives CASSEFGDSGNSPLHF.

Ten or more counts support this clonotype. The chain couples TRBV20-1 to TRBJ2-7, with D uncertain. CDR1 is DFQATT and CDR2 is SNEGSKA in the germline V gene (reference sequence). Trimming stripped 4 bases from V and 0 bases from J, with 13 bases between. The CDR3 spans 14 residues. The chain's CDR3 is CSAIPGEGSYEQYF. The CDR3 DNA reads as TGCAGTGCTATTCCAGGCGAAGGCTCCTACGAGCAGTACTTC.

This clonotype was seen only a few times. The V call is TRBV20-1, the J call TRBJ1-6; weak D call: TRBD1 (6 bases). CDR1 is DFQATT, CDR2 SNEGSKA, per germline (reference sequence). The CDR3 loop spans 13 amino acids. V lost 4 bases, J lost 5 bases, and 9 bases lay in between. The CDR3: CSATTGNNSPLHF. CDR3 in DNA: TGCAGTGCTACGACAGGAAATAATTCACCCCTCCACTTT.

This clonotype was picked up a small number of times. The chain couples TRBV10-1 to TRBJ2-7; 11 bases are shared with TRBD2. Germline V gene data show CDR1 as WNHNN and CDR2 as SYGVQD (reference sequence). The CDR3 spans 13 residues. V was clipped by 4 bases and J by 7 bases; unmatched bases: 3. This chain's CDR3 is CASSVRLAGEQYF. CDR3 DNA: TGCGCCAGCAGTGTGAGACTAGCGGGAGAGCAGTACTTC.

At least ten counts were recorded for this clonotype. The CDR3 region has the DNA TGTGCCAGCAGCTTAGGACTAGCGGCAACCGCAGATACGCAGTATTTT. Translation gives CASSLGLAATADTQYF. J is TRBJ2-3 and V is TRBV7-9, with 9 bases aligning to TRBD2. The CDR3 runs 16 residues. V shed 1 base, J shed 4 bases, and the junction held 6 bases outside the gene matches. CDR1 and CDR2 (germline): SEHNR, FQNEAQ (reference sequence).

This clonotype appeared many times. The V and J genes are TRBV27 and TRBJ2-3, with 8 nucleotides matching TRBD2. Germline values: CDR1 MNHEY, CDR2 SMNVEV (reference sequence). CDR3 size: 16 residues. Trimming took 5 bases from V and 2 from J; bases not matched to a gene: 9. The CDR3 nucleotides are TGTGCCAGCAGTCCCCTGGGTAGCGGGGACACAGATACGCAGTATTTT. It translates to CASSPLGSGDTDTQYF.

The genes are TRBV27 and TRBJ1-2; TRBD1 matches at 11 bases. The V and J ends lost 4 bases and 3 bases, in that order; junction bases with no gene match: 7. The CDR3 totals 16 residues. From germline, CDR1 is MNHEY and CDR2 SMNVEV (reference sequence). CDR3 sequence reads: CASSSIGQGAYYGYTF. The CDR3 DNA is TGTGCCAGCAGTTCCATCGGACAGGGGGCTTACTATGGCTACACCTTC.

This clonotype was observed at least ten times. The J gene is TRBJ2-5, the V gene TRBV6-2 or TRBV6-3; TRBD2 agrees at 9 bases. J was trimmed by 4 bases and V by 2 bases; bases with no gene match: 2. The CDR3 runs to 14 residues. Germline assignment: CDR1 MNHEY and CDR2 SVGEGT. The CDR3 loop reads CASSYGLATETQYF. In DNA, the CDR3 is TGTGCCAGCAGTTACGGACTAGCGACAGAGACCCAGTACTTC.

This clonotype was seen a few times. This chain links TRBV18 with TRBJ1-3; D is unresolved. Germline V gene lookup returns CDR1 KGHSH and CDR2 LQKENI. This CDR3 region has 14 residues. Trimming removed 0 bases at V and 3 bases at J, with 6 bases between. The DNA for the CDR3 is TGTGCCAGCTCACCACCAGGGAATGGAAACACCATATATTTT. This encodes CASSPPGNGNTIYF. The variable domain in full, completed from reference TRBV18 and TRBJ1-3, reads NAGVMQNPRHLVRRRGQEARLRCSPMKGHSHVYWYRQLPEEGLKFMVYLQKENIIDESGMPKERFSAEFPKEGPSILRIQQVVRGDSAAYFCASSPPGNGNTIYFGEGSWLTVV.

This clonotype was observed many times. The rearrangement uses TRBV30 and TRBJ2-3; no firm D call. V dropped 0 bases and J dropped 2 bases, with 12 bases sitting between them. The CDR3 runs to 15 residues. The germline V gene encodes CDR1 GTSNPN and CDR2 SVGIG (reference sequence). Here the CDR3 reads CAWSVRSFSTDTQYF. The CDR3 DNA is TGTGCCTGGAGTGTGCGCTCCTTCTCCACAGATACGCAGTATTTT.

This clonotype has at least ten counts. CDR3 amino acids: CSARDSGSYEQYF. The CDR3 DNA reads as TGCAGTGCTAGAGACTCTGGATCCTACGAGCAGTACTTC. The rearrangement uses TRBV20-1 and TRBJ2-7; D is ambiguous. The CDR3 is 13 residues long. Germline V gene lookup returns CDR1 DFQATT and CDR2 SNEGSKA (reference sequence). V lost 0 bases and J 1 base, leaving 7 bases between the germline ends.

Only a few counts were recorded for this clonotype. This chain uses TRBV19 with TRBJ2-5, with a possible D match to TRBD2 (5 bases). The germline gives CDR1 LNHDA, CDR2 SQIVND (reference sequence). The CDR3 spans 14 residues. V lost 8 bases and J 4 bases, leaving 17 bases between the germline ends. CDR3 nucleotides: TGTGCCAGTCGATCCGGGCTCGAGGGAGAGACCCAGTACTTC. Amino acids: CASRSGLEGETQYF.

In this sample, this clonotype turned up many times. The chain combines TRBV6-1 with TRBJ2-4, with 9 nucleotides matching TRBD1. This CDR3 region has 14 residues. Germline lookup yields CDR1 MNHNS and CDR2 SASEGT. Germline trimming cut 5 bases from V and 7 bases from J; bases unmatched to any gene: 6. CDR3 protein: CASSPGQGFNIQYF. The CDR3 bases are TGTGCCAGCAGTCCGGGACAGGGTTTCAACATTCAGTACTTC.